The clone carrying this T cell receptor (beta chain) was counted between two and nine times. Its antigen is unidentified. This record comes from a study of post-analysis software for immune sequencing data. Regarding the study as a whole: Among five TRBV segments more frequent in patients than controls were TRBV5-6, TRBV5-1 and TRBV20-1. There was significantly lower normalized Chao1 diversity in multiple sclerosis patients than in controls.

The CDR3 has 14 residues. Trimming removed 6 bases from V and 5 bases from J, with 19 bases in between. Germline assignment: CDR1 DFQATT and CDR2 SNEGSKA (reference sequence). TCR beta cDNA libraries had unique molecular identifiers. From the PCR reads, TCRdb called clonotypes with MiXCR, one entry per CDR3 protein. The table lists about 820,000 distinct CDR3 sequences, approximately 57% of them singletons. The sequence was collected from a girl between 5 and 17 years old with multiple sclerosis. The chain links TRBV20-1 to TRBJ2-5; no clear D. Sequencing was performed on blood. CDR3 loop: CSAESLFVRETQYF. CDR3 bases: TGCAGTGCCGAGTCTCTATTTGTCCGGGAGACCCAGTACTTC.